This T cell receptor (beta chain) stems from a study of human T cells and chemical hapten exposure. This clonotype has at least ten counts. The antigen is undetermined. Time point: patch test 2, 6 weeks after DPC sensitization. Noted treatment: therapeutic diphenylcyclopropenone sensitization with weekly scalp DPC. Library preparation tagged each individual cDNA molecule with a unique molecular identifier. In TCRdb, the RACE reads were re-called with MiXCR into one record per CDR3 protein. The table records some 44,000 distinct CDR3 sequences, about 8.9% of them present only once. The length of the CDR3 is 14 residues. The ends were cut back, 6 bases at V and 2 bases at J, with 11 bases in the middle. From germline, CDR1 is MNHEY and CDR2 SVGAGI. Study observations and caveats: Donors had alopecia, so their immune response may differ from healthy people's.

The material was whole blood, obtained in connection with sensitization to the hapten diphenylcyclopropenone (DPC). This sequence originates from a woman in her forties with alopecia areata. Some clones in this sample may be carry-over from other donors' samples. V and J are TRBV6-5 and TRBJ1-5, with no clear D. The CDR3 DNA reads TGTGCCAGCAGCCGGCAAGGAGGCAATCAGCCCCAGCATTTT. Translating it yields CASSRQGGNQPQHF.